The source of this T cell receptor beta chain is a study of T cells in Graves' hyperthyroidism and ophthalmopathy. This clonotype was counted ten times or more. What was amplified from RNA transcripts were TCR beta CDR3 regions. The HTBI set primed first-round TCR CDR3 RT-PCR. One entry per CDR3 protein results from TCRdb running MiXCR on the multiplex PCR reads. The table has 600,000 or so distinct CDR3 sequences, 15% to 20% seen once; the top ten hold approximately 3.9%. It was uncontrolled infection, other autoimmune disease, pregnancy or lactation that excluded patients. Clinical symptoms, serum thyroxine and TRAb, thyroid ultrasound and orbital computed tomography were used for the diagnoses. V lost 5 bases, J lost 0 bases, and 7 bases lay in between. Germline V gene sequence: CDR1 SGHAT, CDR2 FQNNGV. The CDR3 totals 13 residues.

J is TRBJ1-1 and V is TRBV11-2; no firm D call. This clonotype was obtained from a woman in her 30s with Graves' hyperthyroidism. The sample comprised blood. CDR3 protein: CASSPQLNTEAFF. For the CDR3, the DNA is TGTGCCAGCAGCCCACAGCTGAACACTGAAGCTTTCTTT.